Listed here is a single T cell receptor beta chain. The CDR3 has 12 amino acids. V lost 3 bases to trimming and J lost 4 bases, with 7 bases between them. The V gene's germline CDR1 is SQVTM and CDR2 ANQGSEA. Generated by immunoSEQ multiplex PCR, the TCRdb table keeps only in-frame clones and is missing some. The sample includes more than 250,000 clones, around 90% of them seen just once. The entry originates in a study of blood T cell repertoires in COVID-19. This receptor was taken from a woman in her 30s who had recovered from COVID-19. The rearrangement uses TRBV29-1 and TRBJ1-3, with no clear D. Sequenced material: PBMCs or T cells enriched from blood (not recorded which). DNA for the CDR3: TGCAGCGTTGAGGAGCGGGGAAACACCATATATTTT. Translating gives CSVEERGNTIYF. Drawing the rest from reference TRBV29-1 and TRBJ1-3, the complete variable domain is SAVISQKPSRDICQRGTSLTIQCQVDSQVTMMFWYRQQPGQSLTLIATANQGSEATYESGFVIDKFPISRPNLTFSTLTVSNMSPEDSSIYLCSVEERGNTIYFGEGSWLTVV.